The next 30 T cell receptor beta chains were all read from a single sample in a study of control samples from healthy donors and cancer patients. The assay was immunoSEQ multiplex PCR, and TCRdb's table has in-frame clones only and misses some. The data hold about 150,000 clones, with more than 85% observed a single time. Input material: blood. The receptor source for this set is a woman aged 40 to 50 in good health.

The chain uses TRBV5-1 and TRBJ2-7; D is ambiguous. Germline V CDR1 and CDR2: SGHRS, YFSETQ. CDR3 length: 13 residues. V lost 0 bases to trimming and J lost 6 bases, with 10 bases between them. The CDR3 sequence is CASSLAGLSEQYF. CDR3 DNA sequence: TGCGCCAGCAGCTTGGCCGGGCTGAGCGAGCAGTACTTC.

This chain uses TRBV7-2 with TRBJ2-6; D remains ambiguous. This CDR3 has 16 amino acids. The V gene lost 1 base and the J gene lost 0 bases, with 7 bases spanning the gap. In germline, CDR1 is SGHTA, CDR2 FQGNSA. CDR3 DNA sequence: TGTGCCAGCAGCTTAGGTTTCTTCTCTGGGGCCAACGTCCTGACTTTC. Translated: CASSLGFFSGANVLTF.

CDR3 in DNA: TGTGCCAGTAGTTCACAGGGAAACGAGCAGTTCTTC. Its protein is CASSSQGNEQFF. The chain recombines TRBV19 with TRBJ2-1, with D possibly matching TRBD1 (6 bases). Germline V gene sequence: CDR1 LNHDA, CDR2 SQIVND (reference sequence). The CDR3 has 12 residues. The ends were cut back, 5 bases at V and 10 bases at J, with 12 bases in the middle.

The V call is TRBV7-2, the J call TRBJ1-2, with D possibly being TRBD1 (5 bases). From germline, CDR1 is SGHTA and CDR2 FQGNSA. With 4 bases removed from V and 4 bases from J, the gap between germline ends came to 13 bases. The CDR3 runs 14 residues. The CDR3: CASSSRGVGYGYTF. The CDR3 DNA reads TGTGCCAGCAGCTCCAGAGGGGTAGGCTATGGCTACACCTTC.

The V call is TRBV15, the J call TRBJ1-3; D may be TRBD1 (5 bases). In germline, CDR1 is LNHNV, CDR2 YYDKDF (reference sequence). This CDR3 contains 16 residues. V shed 7 bases and J shed 0 bases, with 16 bases lying between them. The CDR3 nucleotides read TGTGCCACCATCGGCAGGGTCGAACCCTCTGGAAACACCATATATTTT. Translation gives CATIGRVEPSGNTIYF. Full variable domain (missing parts from reference TRBV15 and TRBJ1-3): DAMVIQNPRYQVTQFGKPVTLSCSQTLNHNVMYWYQQKSSQAPKLLFHYYDKDFNNEADTPDNFQSRRPNTSFCFLDIRSPGLGDTAMYLCATIGRVEPSGNTIYFGEGSWLTVV.

The V gene is TRBV6-5, the J gene TRBJ2-3; tentatively, D is TRBD2 (6 bases). CDR3 length: 15 residues. CDR1 is MNHEY and CDR2 is SVGAGI in the germline V gene. Trimming stripped 4 bases from V and 2 bases from J, with 13 bases between. The CDR3 nucleotides read TGTGCCAGCAGTTGGGGGACTCGATCCACAGATACGCAGTATTTT. Protein sequence: CASSWGTRSTDTQYF.

The rearrangement uses TRBV5-1 and TRBJ2-1, with D maybe TRBD2 (6 bases). Trimming took off 2 bases at V and 0 bases at J, with 15 bases between the two ends. The CDR3 sequence is 17 residues long. Germline CDR1 and CDR2: SGHRS and YFSETQ. Here the CDR3 reads CASSFGPPGSSYNEQFF. As DNA, the CDR3 is TGCGCCAGCAGCTTCGGGCCCCCCGGGAGCTCCTACAATGAGCAGTTCTTC.

The chain couples TRBV6-5 to TRBJ1-6, with a possible D match to TRBD1 (5 bases). Deletions cut 6 bases from V and 5 bases from J, with 8 bases between. From germline, CDR1 is MNHEY and CDR2 SVGAGI. This CDR3 has 13 amino acids. In DNA, the CDR3 is TGTGCCAGCAGGATGGGGGATAATTCACCCCTCCACTTT. Its protein is CASRMGDNSPLHF.

The chain is built from TRBV21-1 and TRBJ1-1; the table gives TRBD1 as D, unverified against the DNA. TRBV21-1 is noted as a pseudogene. This CDR3 has 13 residues. In DNA form, the CDR3 reads TGTGCCAGCAAACAGGGGGCAAACACTGAAGCTTTCTTT. Amino acid sequence: CASKQGANTEAFF.

This clone has just one count. The genes are TRBV28 and TRBJ2-7, with TRBD1 identical over 9 bases. The CDR3 contains 16 residues. V lost 3 bases to trimming and J lost 2 bases; unmatched junction nucleotides: 8. CDR1 is MDHEN and CDR2 is SYDVKM in the germline V gene. The DNA for the CDR3 is TGTGCCAGCAGTTTTCTCGGGGACAGGGAGACCTACGAGCAGTACTTC. This encodes CASSFLGDRETYEQYF.

The CDR3: CASSGGTSSYEQFF. The DNA for the CDR3 is TGCGCCAGCAGCGGTGGGACTAGTAGCTATGAGCAGTTCTTC. This sequence joins TRBV4-1 and TRBJ2-1; 8 bases match TRBD2. This CDR3 is 14 amino acids long. V was clipped by 5 bases and J by 8 bases; unmatched bases: 8. The germline gives CDR1 MGHRA, CDR2 YSYEKL.

The chain links TRBV5-5 to TRBJ2-1, with TRBD2 matching over 11 bases. Germline CDR1 reads SGHKS; CDR2 reads YYEKEE (reference sequence). Losses at the gene ends were 2 bases for V and 4 bases for J; bases not matched to a gene: 5. The length of the CDR3 is 16 residues. CDR3: CASSFSLAGAYNEQFF. The DNA for the CDR3 is TGTGCCAGCAGCTTCTCACTAGCGGGGGCTTACAATGAGCAGTTCTTC.

The V call is TRBV7-9, the J call TRBJ1-2; 7 bases are shared with TRBD1. The CDR3 is 14 residues long. CDR1 and CDR2 (germline): SEHNR, FQNEAQ (reference sequence). The V segment lost 5 bases and the J segment 4 bases; nucleotides outside the gene matches: 7. The CDR3, as DNA: TGTGCCAGCAGCCCCGGACAGGAGGTCTATGGCTACACCTTC. It encodes CASSPGQEVYGYTF.

This rearrangement joins TRBV5-1 to TRBJ1-6; D is possibly TRBD1 (6 bases). The germline CDR1 and CDR2 sequences are SGHRS and YFSETQ. The germline V and J ends were trimmed by 0 bases and 13 bases, with 14 bases remaining between them. CDR3 size: 14 residues. In DNA, the CDR3 is TGCGCCAGCAGCTTGGAGGGGGTCAAGGGGCCCCTCCACTTT. Its translation is CASSLEGVKGPLHF. Using reference TRBV5-1 and TRBJ1-6 for the parts outside the CDR3, the full variable domain is KAGVTQTPRYLIKTRGQQVTLSCSPISGHRSVSWYQQTPGQGLQFLFEYFSETQRNKGNFPGRFSGRQFSNSRSEMNVSTLELGDSALYLCASSLEGVKGPLHFGNGTRLTVT.

The chain combines TRBV29-1 with TRBJ1-2; D unresolved. The CDR3 has 11 amino acids. The germline gives CDR1 SQVTM, CDR2 ANQGSEA. The V end was cut by 7 bases, the J end by 8 bases, with 14 bases between. The DNA of the CDR3 is TGCAGCGGAGACGGAGCGGAAGGCTACACCTTC. This codes for CSGDGAEGYTF.

Of note for this clone: Within the sample, other DNA sequences also encode this same CDR3. V and J are TRBV5-6 and TRBJ1-5, with no clear D. CDR1 and CDR2 from the germline V gene are SGHDT and YYEEEE. This CDR3 spans 12 amino acids. Trimming pared 0 bases from V and 5 bases from J, leaving 3 bases between. For the CDR3, the DNA is TGTGCCAGCAGCTTGGTCGATCAGCCCCAGCATTTT. It encodes CASSLVDQPQHF.

The V gene is TRBV2, the J gene TRBJ2-5; possibly TRBD1 for D (5 bases). Looked up from germline, CDR1 is SNHLY and CDR2 is FYNNEI. This CDR3 spans 14 amino acids. V lost 1 base and J 2 bases, leaving 8 bases between the germline ends. The CDR3 DNA sequence: TGTGCCAGCAGTGAAGACCGACAGCAAGAGACCCAGTACTTC. It specifies CASSEDRQQETQYF.

This clone is a singleton in its sample. The CDR3 loop is CASSPGTQGGGYTF. The CDR3 DNA reads as TGTGCCAGCTCCCCCGGGACTCAGGGGGGTGGCTACACCTTC. The chain uses TRBV18 and TRBJ1-2, with 7 positions matching TRBD1. Per germline, CDR1 KGHSH and CDR2 LQKENI. V dropped 6 bases and J dropped 7; count of bases not matched to a gene: 11. The CDR3 has 14 amino acids. Together with reference TRBV18 and TRBJ1-2, the CDR3 gives the full variable domain: NAGVMQNPRHLVRRRGQEARLRCSPMKGHSHVYWYRQLPEEGLKFMVYLQKENIIDESGMPKERFSAEFPKEGPSILRIQQVVRGDSAAYFCASSPGTQGGGYTFGSGTRLTVV.

The V gene is TRBV7-2, the J gene TRBJ2-3; TRBD2 agrees at 8 bases. Germline V gives CDR1 SGHTA, CDR2 FQGNSA. V was clipped by 2 bases and J by 2 bases; unmatched bases: 6. The CDR3 runs to 16 residues. CDR3: CASSLWGGGLTDTQYF. The CDR3 DNA sequence: TGTGCCAGCAGCTTATGGGGCGGGGGGCTCACAGATACGCAGTATTTT.

Here the CDR3 DNA reads TGTGCCAGCAGTGAATCGGCACCTGGATTTCGGTCTGAAGCTTTCTTT. The encoded protein is CASSESAPGFRSEAFF. The chain uses TRBV25-1 and TRBJ1-1, with D hard to call. There are 16 residues in the CDR3. Germline V lookup: CDR1 MGHDK, CDR2 SYGVNS. The germline V and J ends were trimmed by 1 base and 6 bases, with 18 bases remaining between them.

The J gene is TRBJ1-1, the V gene TRBV5-1; no definite D call. CDR1 and CDR2 (germline): SGHRS, YFSETQ. The CDR3 length is 16 residues. V lost 0 bases, J lost 3 bases, and 15 bases lay in between. The chain's CDR3 is CASSLGGPAPDTEAFF. In DNA, the CDR3 is TGCGCCAGCAGCTTGGGGGGTCCGGCTCCGGACACTGAAGCTTTCTTT.

The chain has TRBV29-1 and TRBJ1-2; tentatively, D is TRBD1 (6 bases). The CDR3 is made up of 13 amino acids. CDR1 is SQVTM, CDR2 ANQGSEA, per germline. The V end lost 5 bases, the J end lost 3 bases, and 13 bases lay between the germline ends. CDR3 sequence reads: CSVSTGMDYGYTF. The CDR3 DNA sequence: TGCAGCGTTAGCACAGGGATGGACTATGGCTACACCTTC.

The J gene is TRBJ2-5, the V gene TRBV19; TRBD1 might be the D (5 bases). V lost 6 bases, J lost 4 bases, and 6 bases lay in between. The CDR3 is 11 amino acids. Germline CDR1 LNHDA, CDR2 SQIVND (reference sequence). The CDR3 DNA reads as TGTGCCAGTAGAAGGGGAGAGACCCAGTACTTC. Its protein product is CASRRGETQYF.

This clone was counted only a few times. This sequence joins TRBV14 and TRBJ2-3, with TRBD2 matching 11 bases. With 5 bases clipped from V and 11 bases from J, the junction kept 3 bases outside the gene matches. CDR3 length equals 12 residues. Germline assignment: CDR1 SGHDN and CDR2 FVKESK. CDR3 loop: CASSALAGGQYF. The CDR3 coding sequence is TGTGCCAGCAGCGCGCTAGCGGGGGGGCAGTATTTT.

This clone is a singleton in its sample. CDR3 sequence (DNA): TGTGCCAGCAGCTTATCAATGGCGGGGGGGAAGAGTAGGGCCAACGTCCTGACTTTC. Translated: CASSLSMAGGKSRANVLTF. This rearrangement joins TRBV7-2 to TRBJ2-6; 9 positions match TRBD2. Germline V CDR1 and CDR2: SGHTA, FQGNSA. Germline trimming cut 2 bases from V and 5 bases from J; bases unmatched to any gene: 13. The CDR3 runs 19 residues.

V and J are TRBV7-2 and TRBJ1-6; D is uncertain. Trimming took 1 base from V and 13 from J, leaving 8 bases between them. The CDR3 length is 12 residues. The germline V gene encodes CDR1 SGHTA and CDR2 FQGNSA. The CDR3 loop reads CASSLGWDPLHF. The CDR3 DNA follows: TGTGCCAGCAGCTTAGGTTGGGATCCCCTCCACTTT.

V is TRBV10-1 and J is TRBJ1-2; no clear D. The CDR3 contains 13 residues. V was shortened by 3 bases and J by 7 bases, with 12 bases between the two germline ends. Germline V lookup: CDR1 WNHNN, CDR2 SYGVQD (reference sequence). CDR3 sequence reads: CASSEDPLRGYTF. The CDR3 bases are TGCGCCAGCAGTGAAGATCCCCTCCGTGGCTACACCTTC.

A few counts support this clone. This chain joins TRBV7-9 and TRBJ1-5; 10 bases are a match to TRBD1. Germline values: CDR1 SEHNR, CDR2 FQNEAQ (reference sequence). V shed 5 bases, J shed 6 bases, and the junction held 7 bases outside the gene matches. CDR3 size: 15 residues. The CDR3 reads CASSPLGQGSQPQHF. The CDR3 DNA reads as TGTGCCAGCAGCCCCCTGGGACAGGGGTCTCAGCCCCAGCATTTT. Drawing the rest from reference TRBV7-9 and TRBJ1-5, the complete variable domain is DTGVSQNPRHKITKRGQNVTFRCDPISEHNRLYWYRQTLGQGPEFLTYFQNEAQLEKSRLLSDRFSAERPKGSFSTLEIQRTEQGDSAMYLCASSPLGQGSQPQHFGDGTRLSIL.

The chain employs TRBV10-2 and TRBJ1-1; no firm D call. The CDR3 contains 12 residues. The V gene's germline CDR1 is WSHSY and CDR2 SAAADI. Trimming pared 9 bases from V and 2 bases from J, leaving 10 bases between. The CDR3 DNA sequence: TGCGCCAGTCTTACACGTAACACTGAAGCTTTCTTT. Encoded protein: CASLTRNTEAFF.

The genes are TRBV2 and TRBJ1-5; tentatively, D is TRBD1 (6 bases). Germline V gives CDR1 SNHLY, CDR2 FYNNEI. V lost 4 bases and J 7 bases, leaving 17 bases between the germline ends. The CDR3 length is 15 residues. This CDR3 reads CASSVIGGSRQPQHF. As DNA, the CDR3 is TGTGCCAGCAGTGTGATTGGGGGCTCGAGGCAGCCCCAGCATTTT.